This TCR beta chain was sequenced during a study of long-term antiretroviral therapy in people with HIV. Regarding the study as a whole: An increase in diversity followed ART, yet levels stayed below transplant donor controls.

Concerning this clone itself: The target antigen is unknown.

This CDR3 has 17 residues. In germline, CDR1 is SGHVS, CDR2 FQNEAQ. The germline V and J ends were trimmed by 3 bases and 1 base, with 17 bases remaining between them. Sequencing used immunoSEQ v3.0 at survey level. Sequenced by immunoSEQ multiplex PCR; TCRdb stores in-frame clones only, minus some. This table has under 30,000 clones, 70% to 85% appearing once. The sequences come from unsorted PBMCs, collected 0.7 years before starting antiretroviral therapy. This chain joins TRBV7-8 and TRBJ2-3, with unresolved D. This TCR was sampled from a man between 25 and 39 years old with HIV. CDR3 sequence reads: CASSFTLGSVGTDTQYF. For the CDR3, the DNA is TGTGCCAGCAGCTTTACTTTGGGAAGCGTGGGCACAGATACGCAGTATTTT.